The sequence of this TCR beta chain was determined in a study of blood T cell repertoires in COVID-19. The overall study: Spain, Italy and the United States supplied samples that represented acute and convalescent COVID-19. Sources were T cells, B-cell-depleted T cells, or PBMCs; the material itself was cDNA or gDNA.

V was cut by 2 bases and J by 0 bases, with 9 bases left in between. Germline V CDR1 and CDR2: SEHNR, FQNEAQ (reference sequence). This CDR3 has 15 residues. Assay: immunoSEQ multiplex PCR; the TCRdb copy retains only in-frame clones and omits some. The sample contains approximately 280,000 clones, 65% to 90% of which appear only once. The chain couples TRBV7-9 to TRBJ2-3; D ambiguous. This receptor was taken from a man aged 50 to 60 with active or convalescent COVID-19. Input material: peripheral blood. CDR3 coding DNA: TGTGCCAGCAGCTTATGGGCAGCTAGCACAGATACGCAGTATTTT. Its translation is CASSLWAASTDTQYF.